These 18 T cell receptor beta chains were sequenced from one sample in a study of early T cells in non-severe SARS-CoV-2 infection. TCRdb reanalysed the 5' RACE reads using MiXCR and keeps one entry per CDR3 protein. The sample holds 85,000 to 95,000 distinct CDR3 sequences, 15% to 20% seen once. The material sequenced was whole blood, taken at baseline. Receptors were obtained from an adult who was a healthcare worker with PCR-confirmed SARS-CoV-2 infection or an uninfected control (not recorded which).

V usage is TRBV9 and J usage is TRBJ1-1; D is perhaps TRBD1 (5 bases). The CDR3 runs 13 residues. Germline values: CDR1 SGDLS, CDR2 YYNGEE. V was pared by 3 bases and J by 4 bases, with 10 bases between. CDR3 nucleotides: TGTGCCAGCAGCGCCAGGGTTTTCACTGAAGCTTTCTTT. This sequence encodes CASSARVFTEAFF.

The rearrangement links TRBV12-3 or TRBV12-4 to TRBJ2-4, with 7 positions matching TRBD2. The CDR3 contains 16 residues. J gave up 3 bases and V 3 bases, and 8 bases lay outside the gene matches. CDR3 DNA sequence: TGTGCCAGCAGTTTCGCGGGGGTGACGAACAAAAACATTCAGTACTTC. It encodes CASSFAGVTNKNIQYF.

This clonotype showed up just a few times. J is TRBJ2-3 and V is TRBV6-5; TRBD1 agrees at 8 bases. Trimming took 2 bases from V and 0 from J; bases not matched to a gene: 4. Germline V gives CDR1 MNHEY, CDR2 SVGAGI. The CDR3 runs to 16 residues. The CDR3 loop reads CASSYGTGVSTDTQYF. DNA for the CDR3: TGTGCCAGCAGTTACGGGACAGGCGTCAGCACAGATACGCAGTATTTT.

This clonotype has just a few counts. The CDR3: CASRDTGTGGMNTEAFF. The CDR3 region has the DNA TGTGCCAGCAGAGATACCGGGACAGGGGGGATGAACACTGAAGCTTTCTTT. The rearrangement links TRBV2 to TRBJ1-1, with 11 bases that match TRBD1. The junction had 9 bases not matched to a gene; V was cut back by 6 bases and J by 0 bases. Germline CDR1 reads SNHLY; CDR2 reads FYNNEI. The CDR3 sequence is 17 residues long.

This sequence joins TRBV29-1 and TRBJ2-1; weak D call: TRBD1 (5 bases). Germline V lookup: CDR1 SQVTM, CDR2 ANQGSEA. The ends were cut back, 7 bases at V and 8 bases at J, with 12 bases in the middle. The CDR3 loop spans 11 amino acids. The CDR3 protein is CSAPKGDEQFF. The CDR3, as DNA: TGCAGCGCCCCGAAAGGGGATGAGCAGTTCTTC.

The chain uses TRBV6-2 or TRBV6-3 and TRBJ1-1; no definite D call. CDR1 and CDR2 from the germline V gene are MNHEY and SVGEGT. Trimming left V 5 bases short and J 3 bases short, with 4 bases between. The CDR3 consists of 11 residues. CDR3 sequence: CASSIYTEAFF. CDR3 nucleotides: TGTGCCAGCAGTATCTACACTGAAGCTTTCTTT.

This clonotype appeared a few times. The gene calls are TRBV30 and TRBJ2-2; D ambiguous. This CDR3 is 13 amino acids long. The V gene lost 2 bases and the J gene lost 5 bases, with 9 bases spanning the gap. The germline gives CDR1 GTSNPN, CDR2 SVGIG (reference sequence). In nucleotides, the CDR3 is TGTGCCTGGAGTTACAGCAATACCGGGGAGCTGTTTTTT. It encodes CAWSYSNTGELFF.

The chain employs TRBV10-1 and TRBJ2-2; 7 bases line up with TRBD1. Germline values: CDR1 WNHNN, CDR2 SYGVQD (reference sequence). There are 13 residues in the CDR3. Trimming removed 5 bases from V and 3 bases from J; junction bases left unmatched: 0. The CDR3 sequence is CASSTGDTGELFF. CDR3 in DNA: TGCGCCAGCAGTACAGGGGACACCGGGGAGCTGTTTTTT.

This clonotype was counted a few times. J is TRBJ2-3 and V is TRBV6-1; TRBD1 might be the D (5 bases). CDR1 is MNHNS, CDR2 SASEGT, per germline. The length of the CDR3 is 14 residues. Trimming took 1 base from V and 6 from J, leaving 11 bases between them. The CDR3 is CASSEGLGADTQYF. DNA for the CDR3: TGTGCCAGCAGTGAAGGGTTAGGGGCCGATACGCAGTATTTT.

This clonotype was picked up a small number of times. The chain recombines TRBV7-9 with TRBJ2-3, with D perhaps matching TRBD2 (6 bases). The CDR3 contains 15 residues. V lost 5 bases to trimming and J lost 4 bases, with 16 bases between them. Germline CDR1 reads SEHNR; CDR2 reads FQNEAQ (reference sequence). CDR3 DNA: TGTGCCAGCAGCCAAGCGGGTCCCCCGCCAGATACGCAGTATTTT. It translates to CASSQAGPPPDTQYF.

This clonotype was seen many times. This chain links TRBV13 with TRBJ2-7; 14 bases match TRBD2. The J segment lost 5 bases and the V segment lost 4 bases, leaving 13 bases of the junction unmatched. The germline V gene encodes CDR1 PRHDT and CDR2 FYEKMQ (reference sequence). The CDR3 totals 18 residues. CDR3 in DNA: TGTGCCAGCAGCTCACGCTCGACTAGCGGGAGGGTCCTCCACGAGCAGTACTTC. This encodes CASSSRSTSGRVLHEQYF.

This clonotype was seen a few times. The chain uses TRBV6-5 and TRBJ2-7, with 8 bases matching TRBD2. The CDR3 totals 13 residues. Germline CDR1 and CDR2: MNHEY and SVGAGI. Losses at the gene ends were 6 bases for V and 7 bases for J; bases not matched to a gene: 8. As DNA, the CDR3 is TGTGCCAGCAGGCTAGCGGGCCTGCGGGAGCAGTACTTC. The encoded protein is CASRLAGLREQYF.

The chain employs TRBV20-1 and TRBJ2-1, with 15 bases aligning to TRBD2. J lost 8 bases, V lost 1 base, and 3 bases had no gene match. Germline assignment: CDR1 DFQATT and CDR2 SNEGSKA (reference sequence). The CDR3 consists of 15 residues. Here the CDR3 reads CSARVGLAGGDEQFF. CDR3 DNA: TGCAGTGCTAGAGTCGGACTAGCGGGGGGGGATGAGCAGTTCTTC.

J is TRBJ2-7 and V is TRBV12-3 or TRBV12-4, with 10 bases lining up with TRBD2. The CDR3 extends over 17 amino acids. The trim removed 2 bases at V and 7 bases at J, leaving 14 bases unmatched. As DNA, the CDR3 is TGTGCCAGCAGTTTACCTCTCAGAGCGGGAGGGCCGCGGGAGCAGTACTTC. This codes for CASSLPLRAGGPREQYF.

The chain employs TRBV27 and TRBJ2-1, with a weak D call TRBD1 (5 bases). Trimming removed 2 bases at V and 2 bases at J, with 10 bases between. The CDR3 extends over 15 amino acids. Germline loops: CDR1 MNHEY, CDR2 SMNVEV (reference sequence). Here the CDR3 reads CASSLGATPYNEQFF. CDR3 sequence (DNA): TGTGCCAGCAGTTTAGGGGCGACCCCCTACAATGAGCAGTTCTTC.

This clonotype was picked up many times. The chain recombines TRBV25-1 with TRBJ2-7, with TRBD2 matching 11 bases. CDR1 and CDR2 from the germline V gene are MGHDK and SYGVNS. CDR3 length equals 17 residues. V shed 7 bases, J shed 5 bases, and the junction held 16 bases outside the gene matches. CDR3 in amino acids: CASTTEVAGGPPHEQYF. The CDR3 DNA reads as TGTGCCAGCACCACAGAAGTAGCGGGAGGGCCCCCCCACGAGCAGTACTTC.

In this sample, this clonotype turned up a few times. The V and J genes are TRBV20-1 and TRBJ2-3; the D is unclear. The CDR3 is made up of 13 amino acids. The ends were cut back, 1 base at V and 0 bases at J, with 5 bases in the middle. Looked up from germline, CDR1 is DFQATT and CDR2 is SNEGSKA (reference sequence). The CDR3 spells CSARGSSTDTQYF. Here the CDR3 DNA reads TGCAGTGCTAGAGGCTCAAGCACAGATACGCAGTATTTT.

The DNA for the CDR3 is TGCAGCTTTGCGGCGGGAGCCCACAATGAGCAGTTCTTC. This sequence encodes CSFAAGAHNEQFF. This chain joins TRBV29-1 and TRBJ2-1; 7 nucleotides agree with TRBD2. Per germline, CDR1 SQVTM and CDR2 ANQGSEA. V was pared by 8 bases and J by 5 bases, with 9 bases of the junction left unmatched. CDR3 length equals 13 residues.